The 10 T cell receptor beta chains in this list originate from one sample, sequenced in a study of response to subunit inactivated influenza vaccine. One entry per CDR3 protein results from TCRdb running MiXCR on the RT-PCR reads. The sample lists approximately 250,000 distinct CDR3 sequences, more than 9% occurring once. Here the sequenced sample was non-naive T cells sorted from PBMCs, taken less than 15 days before vaccination. These receptors were obtained from a man aged 50 to 60 who received an inactivated influenza vaccine.

This clonotype has just a few counts. CDR3 region: CATSRDHLHEQYF. The CDR3 coding sequence is TGTGCCACCAGCAGAGATCATTTGCACGAGCAGTACTTC. This chain links TRBV15 with TRBJ2-7; D is ambiguous. V was pared by 0 bases and J by 5 bases, with 8 bases between. This CDR3 contains 13 residues. Germline loops: CDR1 LNHNV, CDR2 YYDKDF (reference sequence).

This chain links TRBV9 with TRBJ2-3; 7 bases are a match to TRBD2. There are 15 residues in the CDR3. CDR1 and CDR2 from the germline V gene are SGDLS and YYNGEE. Losses at the gene ends were 0 bases for V and 0 bases for J; bases not matched to a gene: 1. The CDR3 nucleotides are TGTGCCAGCAGCGTAGGAGCGGGGAGCACAGATACGCAGTATTTT. It specifies CASSVGAGSTDTQYF.

This clonotype was observed at least ten times. The chain employs TRBV7-9 and TRBJ2-1; TRBD2 might be the D (5 bases). The length of the CDR3 is 14 residues. Germline lookup yields CDR1 SEHNR and CDR2 FQNEAQ (reference sequence). The V and J ends lost 5 bases and 5 bases respectively, with 13 bases between them. CDR3 sequence reads: CASSIRAGNNEQFF. CDR3 nucleotide sequence: TGTGCCAGCAGCATAAGGGCGGGTAACAATGAGCAGTTCTTC.

The rearrangement joins TRBV11-3 to TRBJ2-7, with TRBD1 matching 8 bases. The CDR3 runs to 14 residues. CDR1 is SGHNT and CDR2 is YENEEA in the germline V gene. The trim removed 5 bases at V and 2 bases at J, leaving 5 bases unmatched. This chain's CDR3 is CASSPNRGAYEQYF. In DNA, the CDR3 is TGTGCCAGCAGCCCCAACAGGGGGGCCTACGAGCAGTACTTC.

This clonotype was detected ten times or more. The chain joins TRBV24-1 to TRBJ2-5; 7 nucleotides line up with TRBD1. Losses at the gene ends were 4 bases for V and 7 bases for J; bases not matched to a gene: 8. CDR3 size: 14 residues. CDR1 is KGHDR, CDR2 SFDVKD, per germline. In DNA form, the CDR3 reads TGTGCCACCAGTGACGCTACAGGGGATCTGACCCAGTACTTC. Protein product: CATSDATGDLTQYF.

V gene TRBV20-1 combines with J gene TRBJ2-1; 8 positions match TRBD2. CDR1 and CDR2 from the germline V gene are DFQATT and SNEGSKA (reference sequence). CDR3 length equals 14 residues. J gave up 5 bases and V 3 bases, and 6 bases lay outside the gene matches. CDR3 coding DNA: TGCAGTGCTAGCGACGGGAGGGCCGACAATGAGCAGTTCTTC. This encodes CSASDGRADNEQFF.

V and J are TRBV6-2 or TRBV6-3 and TRBJ1-1; D not resolved. The CDR3 is 13 residues long. Germline V gene data show CDR1 as MNHEY and CDR2 as SVGEGT. V lost 5 bases to trimming and J lost 8 bases, with 15 bases between them. This CDR3 reads CASSEPDGSEAFF. The DNA of the CDR3 is TGTGCCAGCAGTGAGCCGGACGGGTCCGAAGCTTTCTTT.

This rearrangement joins TRBV20-1 to TRBJ2-1, with TRBD1 matching over 7 bases. CDR1 and CDR2 (germline): DFQATT, SNEGSKA (reference sequence). Trimming cost V 0 bases and J 7 bases; bases outside gene matches: 3. This CDR3 has 13 residues. Here the CDR3 reads CSAREGQTNEQFF. DNA for the CDR3: TGCAGTGCTAGAGAGGGACAGACTAATGAGCAGTTCTTC.

This clonotype has at least ten counts. J is TRBJ1-1 and V is TRBV6-1, with 7 bases aligning to TRBD1. The germline V gene has CDR1 MNHNS and CDR2 SASEGT. CDR3 length: 13 residues. Trimming took 4 bases from V and 3 from J; bases not matched to a gene: 2. Here the CDR3 reads CASSGQGYTEAFF. The CDR3 DNA reads as TGTGCCAGCAGTGGACAGGGCTACACTGAAGCTTTCTTT.

The V and J genes are TRBV2 and TRBJ2-4; TRBD2 agrees at 12 bases. The germline gives CDR1 SNHLY, CDR2 FYNNEI. The CDR3 has 18 amino acids. Losses at the gene ends were 5 bases for V and 3 bases for J; bases not matched to a gene: 11. The CDR3 region is CASSQTSGSSVVKNIQYF. The CDR3 DNA follows: TGTGCCAGCAGTCAGACTAGCGGGAGTTCTGTCGTCAAAAACATTCAGTACTTC.